This T cell receptor (beta chain) was recorded in a study of CD8 T cells in Susac syndrome. Germline-derived CDR1 and CDR2 are DFQATT and SNEGSKA (reference sequence). This CDR3 region has 14 residues. V was pared by 3 bases and J by 4 bases, with 15 bases between. TCR beta sequencing covered blood CD8+ and CD4+ T cells. TEMRA cells were enriched by FACS, while CD8+ and CD4+ T cells were obtained through a negative isolation that was performed magnetically. A quantity of about 0.5 to 1 ug RNA underwent reverse transcription using random hexamers. The CDR3 of TCR beta was amplified by immunoSEQ multiplex PCR across 54 Vbeta and 13 Jbeta. TCRdb fed the immunoSEQ multiplex PCR reads into MiXCR, producing one record per CDR3 protein. The sample holds about 130,000 distinct CDR3 sequences; 90% to 95% are singletons and the top ten take more than 0.075%. This clonotype was detected once.

This sequence joins TRBV20-1 and TRBJ2-5; D might be TRBD1 or TRBD2, each matching 6 bases. This receptor was taken from a human donor in good health. What was sequenced was CD4+ T cells from PBMCs. The CDR3 DNA sequence: TGCAGTGCTAGCTCCTTACAGGGAGGAGAGACCCAGTACTTC. Translated, it gives CSASSLQGGETQYF.